These T cell receptor beta chains were read from a single sample in a study of blood T cell repertoires in COVID-19. Only in-frame clones appear in the TCRdb table, and some are missing; sequencing was by immunoSEQ multiplex PCR. The data contain roughly 250,000 clones, approximately 79% of them singletons. The sequenced sample was peripheral blood. These receptors originate from a woman in her forties with active or convalescent COVID-19. Both conserved end residues are trimmed from each CDR3.

j_call: TRBJ2-5; v_call: TRBV6-5; cdr3_aa: ASTVSGLETQY
j_call: TRBJ2-3; v_call: TRBV5-1; cdr3_aa: ASSLVRQASTDTQY
j_call: TRBJ1-2; v_call: TRBV3-1/TRBV3-2; cdr3_aa: ASSQTGTEGGYT
j_call: TRBJ2-2; v_call: TRBV27; cdr3_aa: ASSIREGTGELF
j_call: TRBJ1-2; v_call: TRBV12-5; cdr3_aa: ASGLSAGVDYGYT
j_call: TRBJ1-6; v_call: TRBV7-3; cdr3_aa: ASSSSAGNSPLH
j_call: TRBJ2-3; v_call: TRBV6-2/TRBV6-3; cdr3_aa: ASSQTGTGSPDTQY
j_call: TRBJ1-1; v_call: TRBV19; cdr3_aa: ASTPTERTEAF
j_call: TRBJ1-2; v_call: TRBV30; cdr3_aa: AAGGGYT
j_call: TRBJ2-7; v_call: TRBV5-1; cdr3_aa: ASSNGQGRSEQY
j_call: TRBJ2-1; v_call: TRBV5-1; cdr3_aa: ASSPGRGRADEQF
j_call: TRBJ1-1; v_call: TRBV18; cdr3_aa: ASSLEQGAWTEAF
j_call: TRBJ1-3; v_call: TRBV29-1; cdr3_aa: SVVPRGNTIY
j_call: TRBJ1-5; v_call: TRBV29-1; cdr3_aa: SVERRGAYQPQH
j_call: TRBJ1-5; v_call: TRBV6-5; cdr3_aa: ASSPLTGDQPQH